The 24 T cell receptor beta chains below were found in one sample sequenced in a study of identical twins (dated by TCRdb to about 2016). Libraries were constructed by 5' RACE. TCRdb shows the sequencer as Illumina HiSeq 2000. Starting from the raw public reads, TCRdb applied fastp trimming at Q25, assembled clones with MiXCR and retained in-frame beta chains. Rows matching on CDR3 protein sequence are summarized as one entry with the most common DNA and genes. The sample includes about 520,000 distinct CDR3 sequences, with 22% observed a single time. The ten largest clones add up to 0.8% to 1% of the sample. The same specimen was also included in a second study, on T cells expressing NK-cell markers.

Specimen: CD4+ T cells sorted from blood. Receptors originate from a woman aged 18-30 years in good health.

This chain links TRBV11-2 with TRBJ2-6; 7 bases are a match to TRBD1. The CDR3 spans 18 residues. V trimming: 2 bases; J trimming: 2 bases; junction bases outside the gene matches: 9. The germline gives CDR1 SGHAT, CDR2 FQNNGV. The CDR3: CASSLRNRGTAGANVLTF. The CDR3 DNA follows: TGTGCCAGCAGCTTACGAAACAGGGGAACTGCTGGGGCCAACGTCCTGACTTTC.

This clonotype came up a few times. The chain uses TRBV11-2 and TRBJ1-1, with D possibly being TRBD1 (5 bases). V was pared by 3 bases and J by 1 base, with 12 bases between. Looked up from germline, CDR1 is SGHAT and CDR2 is FQNNGV. This CDR3 contains 15 residues. CDR3 region: CASSFSLTENTEAFF. The DNA of the CDR3 is TGTGCCAGCAGCTTTTCCTTGACAGAGAACACTGAAGCTTTCTTT.

This clonotype was observed a handful of times. V usage is TRBV7-3 and J usage is TRBJ2-1; the match to TRBD1 covers 8 bases. Germline V gene lookup returns CDR1 SGHTA and CDR2 FQGTGA. Trimming removed 0 bases from V and 9 bases from J; junction bases left unmatched: 10. The length of the CDR3 is 16 residues. The CDR3: CASSLTAQGAQGEQFF. DNA of the CDR3: TGTGCCAGCAGCTTAACCGCCCAGGGGGCTCAGGGTGAGCAGTTCTTC.

The chain links TRBV29-1 to TRBJ2-3; the D gene could be TRBD1 or TRBD2 (5 bases each). The V end lost 2 bases, the J end lost 4 bases, and 7 bases lay between the germline ends. CDR1 and CDR2 (germline): SQVTM, ANQGSEA. This CDR3 region has 12 residues. CDR3 in amino acids: CSVERDADTQYF. DNA of the CDR3: TGCAGCGTTGAAAGGGACGCAGATACGCAGTATTTT.

This clonotype came up many times. The rearrangement joins TRBV12-3 or TRBV12-4 to TRBJ1-5; maybe TRBD1 (6 bases). The CDR3 totals 15 residues. V was cut by 4 bases and J by 0 bases, with 10 bases left in between. The CDR3 sequence is CASSWTADSNQPQHF. The CDR3 nucleotides read TGTGCCAGCAGTTGGACAGCCGATAGCAATCAGCCCCAGCATTTT.

The J gene is TRBJ2-7, the V gene TRBV18, with 7 bases that match TRBD2. CDR3 length: 12 amino acids. V lost 1 base and J lost 6; bases outside the gene matches: 0. Germline V gives CDR1 KGHSH, CDR2 LQKENI. CDR3 amino acids: CASSPRGSEQYF. The CDR3 bases are TGTGCCAGCTCACCACGCGGGAGCGAGCAGTACTTC.

Ten or more counts support this clonotype. V is TRBV12-3 or TRBV12-4 and J is TRBJ2-7, with 8 bases fitting TRBD2. The CDR3 sequence is 13 residues long. Losses at the gene ends were 6 bases for V and 3 bases for J; bases not matched to a gene: 4. In DNA, the CDR3 is TGTGCCAGCAGGACTAGCGATGGCTACGAGCAGTACTTC. The encoded protein is CASRTSDGYEQYF.

This chain joins TRBV5-1 and TRBJ2-7; the match to TRBD1 covers 8 bases. CDR1 and CDR2 from the germline V gene are SGHRS and YFSETQ. V lost 7 bases to trimming and J lost 5 bases; unmatched junction nucleotides: 8. CDR3 length: 13 amino acids. The CDR3 loop reads CASGGQGTHEQYF. In DNA form, the CDR3 reads TGCGCCAGCGGCGGACAGGGTACCCACGAGCAGTACTTC.

The chain has TRBV5-1 and TRBJ1-1, with TRBD1 as a possible D gene (6 bases). Germline V gene lookup returns CDR1 SGHRS and CDR2 YFSETQ. The CDR3 runs to 12 residues. V gave up 3 bases and J gave up 6 bases, with 9 bases separating them. CDR3 sequence reads: CASSSGDAEAFF. The CDR3 region has the DNA TGCGCCAGCAGCTCAGGGGATGCTGAAGCTTTCTTT.

The chain employs TRBV29-1 and TRBJ1-2, with D hard to call. V was clipped by 6 bases and J by 3 bases, with 8 bases between them. There are 11 residues in the CDR3. The germline CDR1 and CDR2 sequences are SQVTM and ANQGSEA. The DNA for the CDR3 is TGCAGCGTCCGACCTGACTATGGCTACACCTTC. Its protein product is CSVRPDYGYTF.

This clonotype was observed many times. The genes are TRBV29-1 and TRBJ2-6; 8 bases map to TRBD1. The CDR3 is 13 residues long. Germline trimming cut 4 bases from V and 13 bases from J; bases unmatched to any gene: 9. Germline V CDR1 and CDR2: SQVTM, ANQGSEA. CDR3 region: CSVGGRGRSVLTF. In nucleotides, the CDR3 is TGCAGCGTTGGGGGCAGGGGGCGCTCAGTCCTGACTTTC. Complete variable domain (other parts from reference TRBV29-1 and TRBJ2-6): SAVISQKPSRDICQRGTSLTIQCQVDSQVTMMFWYRQQPGQSLTLIATANQGSEATYESGFVIDKFPISRPNLTFSTLTVSNMSPEDSSIYLCSVGGRGRSVLTFGAGSRLTVL.

The chain joins TRBV5-1 to TRBJ2-3; weak D call: TRBD1 (5 bases). This CDR3 has 12 residues. V shed 3 bases and J shed 11 bases, with 13 bases lying between them. Per the germline V gene, CDR1 is SGHRS and CDR2 is YFSETQ. This CDR3 reads CASSWGATGQYF. The DNA for the CDR3 is TGCGCCAGCAGCTGGGGCGCTACCGGGCAGTATTTT.

The table lists this clonotype with a few counts. The chain uses TRBV9 and TRBJ1-3, with D unresolved. The germline V gene has CDR1 SGDLS and CDR2 YYNGEE. The ends were cut back, 3 bases at V and 0 bases at J, with 13 bases in the middle. The CDR3 consists of 16 residues. The CDR3, as DNA: TGTGCCAGCAGCGCCGCGATAACAAGCTCTGGAAACACCATATATTTT. The encoded protein is CASSAAITSSGNTIYF. The whole variable domain, remainder taken from reference TRBV9 and TRBJ1-3, is DSGVTQTPKHLITATGQRVTLRCSPRSGDLSVYWYQQSLDQGLQFLIQYYNGEERAKGNILERFSAQQFPDLHSELNLSSLELGDSALYFCASSAAITSSGNTIYFGEGSWLTVV.

The chain employs TRBV7-9 and TRBJ1-2; D gene uncertain. Germline V gene data show CDR1 as SEHNR and CDR2 as FQNEAQ (reference sequence). V lost 5 bases to trimming and J lost 4 bases, with 14 bases between them. This CDR3 contains 14 residues. CDR3 bases: TGTGCCAGCAGCCTCCCGACGGGGTCCTATGGCTACACCTTC. It is translated as CASSLPTGSYGYTF.

This clonotype was counted only a few times. The chain combines TRBV7-2 with TRBJ1-1; D gene uncertain. The germline V gene has CDR1 SGHTA and CDR2 FQGNSA. CDR3 length: 15 amino acids. Deletions cut 3 bases from V and 1 base from J, with 12 bases between. CDR3 sequence: CASSLRGGWNTEAFF. The CDR3 DNA sequence: TGTGCCAGCAGCTTGCGGGGTGGGTGGAACACTGAAGCTTTCTTT.

The genes are TRBV20-1 and TRBJ1-1, with a weak D call TRBD1 (6 bases). Trimming shortened V by 6 bases and J by 5 bases, and 19 bases separated the two germline ends. The CDR3 runs to 14 residues. Per the germline V gene, CDR1 is DFQATT and CDR2 is SNEGSKA (reference sequence). The chain's CDR3 is CSALRGGQGTEAFF. The CDR3 bases are TGCAGTGCCCTCAGGGGTGGGCAAGGAACTGAAGCTTTCTTT.

V gene TRBV6-5 combines with J gene TRBJ2-5; D may be TRBD2 (6 bases). The CDR3 loop spans 16 amino acids. CDR1 and CDR2 from the germline V gene are MNHEY and SVGAGI. V lost 2 bases and J lost 1, with 14 bases in between. DNA of the CDR3: TGTGCCAGCAGTTACCGGGGTAGCGGATTCCAAGAGACCCAGTACTTC. It is translated as CASSYRGSGFQETQYF.

The chain links TRBV5-5 to TRBJ2-3; TRBD1 might be the D (6 bases). This CDR3 contains 16 residues. In germline, CDR1 is SGHKS, CDR2 YYEKEE (reference sequence). Between the trimmed V and J ends, which lost 3 bases and 2 bases, there was a span of 16 bases. The CDR3 DNA sequence: TGTGCCAGCAGCTCCCGTCCATTGGGGGCCACAGATACGCAGTATTTT. Translated, it gives CASSSRPLGATDTQYF.

The chain couples TRBV9 to TRBJ1-5; perhaps TRBD1 as D (5 bases). Trimming took off 0 bases at V and 6 bases at J, with 13 bases between the two ends. This CDR3 comprises 15 residues. Germline V CDR1 and CDR2: SGDLS, YYNGEE. The CDR3 sequence: CASSVAGREGQPQHF. In DNA, the CDR3 is TGTGCCAGCAGCGTAGCGGGGCGGGAGGGTCAGCCCCAGCATTTT.

This chain links TRBV5-1 with TRBJ1-1, with D unclear. Germline V gene data show CDR1 as SGHRS and CDR2 as YFSETQ. CDR3 length: 13 residues. V shed 5 bases and J shed 1 base, with 9 bases lying between them. The CDR3 DNA reads as TGCGCCAGCAGAGTGTCCGAGAACACTGAAGCTTTCTTT. This encodes CASRVSENTEAFF.

The gene calls are TRBV10-3 and TRBJ2-7; TRBD2 aligns across 11 bases. CDR1 ENHRY and CDR2 SYGVKD come from the germline V gene. Trimming removed 4 bases from V and 7 bases from J; junction bases left unmatched: 12. The CDR3 contains 16 residues. CDR3 DNA sequence: TGTGCCATCAGTGGGCAGGTACTAGCGGGAGTGGGTGAGCAGTACTTC. This codes for CAISGQVLAGVGEQYF.

A few counts support this clonotype. The CDR3 sequence: CASSYSASSGGFYEQYF. CDR3 DNA sequence: TGTGCCAGCAGTTACTCGGCCTCTAGCGGGGGTTTTTACGAGCAGTACTTC. This chain joins TRBV6-5 and TRBJ2-7; 10 nucleotides match TRBD2. Germline CDR1 is MNHEY and CDR2 is SVGAGI. This CDR3 is 17 amino acids long. V shed 0 bases and J 4 bases; nucleotides not matched to a gene: 9.

The rearrangement uses TRBV19 and TRBJ2-1; the D is unclear. The V end was cut by 8 bases, the J end by 5 bases, with 16 bases between. CDR1 is LNHDA and CDR2 is SQIVND in the germline V gene (reference sequence). The CDR3 has 14 amino acids. CDR3 sequence: CASLKSDGNNEQFF. Written as DNA, the CDR3 is TGTGCCAGTTTAAAGTCCGACGGTAACAATGAGCAGTTCTTC. Full variable domain (rest looked up from reference TRBV19 and TRBJ2-1): DGGITQSPKYLFRKEGQNVTLSCEQNLNHDAMYWYRQDPGQGLRLIYYSQIVNDFQKGDIAEGYSVSREKKESFPLTVTSAQKNPTAFYLCASLKSDGNNEQFFGPGTRLTVL.

This clonotype has a handful of counts. V gene TRBV10-3 combines with J gene TRBJ1-4, with 8 bases fitting TRBD1. Germline CDR1 reads ENHRY; CDR2 reads SYGVKD. V dropped 3 bases and J dropped 11; count of bases not matched to a gene: 8. The CDR3 runs to 14 residues. The CDR3 region has the DNA TGTGCCATCAGTGACGGACAGGGTCCGTGGAAACTGTTTTTT. This sequence encodes CAISDGQGPWKLFF.